A selection of T cell receptor beta chains follows, all from one sample in a study of beta chain features in type 1 diabetes. Sequencing used immunoSEQ multiplex PCR; TCRdb keeps in-frame clones, though not all of them. The repertoire has some 160,000 clones, just over 8% of them found once; the top ten carry around 0.5%. Sequencing was done on a sample of central memory CD4+ T cells from blood. The receptors here all came from a woman in her late teens or twenties with type 1 diabetes. CDR3s include the opening cysteine and the closing phenylalanine or tryptophan. Each record gives: CDR3 DNA, CDR3 protein, clone size, J gene, D gene, V gene. D genes are given only for firm matches. Expanded clones get a size class; other rows say once, few or many, or leave the size out.

cdr3_nt: TGTGCCAGCAGAAGGAGCCCTAGCACAGATACGCAGTATTTT
cdr3_aa: CASRRSPSTDTQYF
clone_size: .
j_call: TRBJ2-3
d_call: .
v_call: TRBV9

cdr3_nt: TGTGCCAGCAGCCCCGGGACTAGCTTAAACACCGGGGAGCTGTTTTTT
cdr3_aa: CASSPGTSLNTGELFF
clone_size: few
j_call: TRBJ2-2
d_call: TRBD2
v_call: TRBV28

cdr3_nt: TGTGCCAGCTCACCGCGAGGGAGCCATAGCAATCAGCCCCAGCATTTT
cdr3_aa: CASSPRGSHSNQPQHF
clone_size: .
j_call: TRBJ1-5
d_call: .
v_call: TRBV18

cdr3_nt: TGCAGCGTTGATTACGCGGACAGGGCCAGCACAGATACGCAGTATTTT
cdr3_aa: CSVDYADRASTDTQYF
clone_size: .
j_call: TRBJ2-3
d_call: TRBD1
v_call: TRBV29-1

cdr3_nt: TGTGCCAGCAGCGACTACAACAGGGCCTATGGCTACACCTTC
cdr3_aa: CASSDYNRAYGYTF
clone_size: .
j_call: TRBJ1-2
d_call: .
v_call: TRBV6-6

cdr3_nt: TGTGCCAGCGGGAGACAGGGAATCAACACCGGGGAGCTGTTTTTT
cdr3_aa: CASGRQGINTGELFF
clone_size: few
j_call: TRBJ2-2
d_call: TRBD1
v_call: TRBV6-6

cdr3_nt: TGTGCCACCAGCAGAGATGAAACATGGGGCGGCTACACCTTC
cdr3_aa: CATSRDETWGGYTF
clone_size: .
j_call: TRBJ1-2
d_call: .
v_call: TRBV15

cdr3_nt: TGTGCCAGCAGGGCCCCACCCGGGATGAACACTGAAGCTTTCTTT
cdr3_aa: CASRAPPGMNTEAFF
clone_size: few
j_call: TRBJ1-1
d_call: .
v_call: TRBV5-4

cdr3_nt: TGTGCCATCGGGGCACACTCTGGGGCCAACGTCCTGACTTTC
cdr3_aa: CAIGAHSGANVLTF
clone_size: .
j_call: TRBJ2-6
d_call: .
v_call: TRBV10-3

cdr3_nt: TGTGCCAGCAGCCCCACCGTGACAGGTTACTCTGGGGCCAACGTCCTGACTTTC
cdr3_aa: CASSPTVTGYSGANVLTF
clone_size: .
j_call: TRBJ2-6
d_call: .
v_call: TRBV7-9

cdr3_nt: TGTGCCAGCAGCCGCCGGACAGGGGGGTACACCGGGGAGCTGTTTTTT
cdr3_aa: CASSRRTGGYTGELFF
clone_size: .
j_call: TRBJ2-2
d_call: TRBD1
v_call: TRBV14

cdr3_nt: TGTGCCAGCAGCATGCAGACAGGGTACGGCTACACCTTC
cdr3_aa: CASSMQTGYGYTF
clone_size: few
j_call: TRBJ1-2
d_call: TRBD1
v_call: TRBV7-2

cdr3_nt: TGTGCCAGCAGTCTACAGGGGTACACTGAAGCTTTCTTT
cdr3_aa: CASSLQGYTEAFF
clone_size: few
j_call: TRBJ1-1
d_call: TRBD1
v_call: TRBV7-2

cdr3_nt: TGTGCCAGCTCACCTGTGGGGGGTGAGCAGTTCTTC
cdr3_aa: CASSPVGGEQFF
clone_size: .
j_call: TRBJ2-1
d_call: .
v_call: TRBV18

cdr3_nt: TGTGCCAGCAGTATTAGCGGGGGGGCCGGAGGGGATACGCAGTATTTT
cdr3_aa: CASSISGGAGGDTQYF
clone_size: .
j_call: TRBJ2-3
d_call: TRBD2
v_call: TRBV5-4

cdr3_nt: TGTGCCAGCAGCGGGCGGGGAGGAGGGACAGATACGCAGTATTTT
cdr3_aa: CASSGRGGGTDTQYF
clone_size: .
j_call: TRBJ2-3
d_call: .
v_call: TRBV7-9

cdr3_nt: TGTGCCAGCAGCGGGATGGGCTCTGGGGCCAACGTCCTGACTTTC
cdr3_aa: CASSGMGSGANVLTF
clone_size: many
j_call: TRBJ2-6
d_call: .
v_call: TRBV2

cdr3_nt: TGTGCCAGCAGGACTGGAAAGCTGGGTTACAATGAGCAGTTCTTC
cdr3_aa: CASRTGKLGYNEQFF
clone_size: .
j_call: TRBJ2-1
d_call: .
v_call: TRBV6-5

cdr3_nt: TGTGCCAGCAGTTCGGGACAGGGGGATCAGCCCCAGCATTTT
cdr3_aa: CASSSGQGDQPQHF
clone_size: few
j_call: TRBJ1-5
d_call: TRBD1
v_call: TRBV28

cdr3_nt: TGTGCCTGGAGTGGTGGGACTAGCGGGATCCGGACCTACGAGCAGTACTTC
cdr3_aa: CAWSGGTSGIRTYEQYF
clone_size: few
j_call: TRBJ2-7
d_call: TRBD2
v_call: TRBV30

cdr3_nt: TGCGCCAGCAGCTTGGAAGCACAGTCCAACACCGGGGAGCTGTTTTTT
cdr3_aa: CASSLEAQSNTGELFF
clone_size: .
j_call: TRBJ2-2
d_call: .
v_call: TRBV5-1

cdr3_nt: TGTGCCAGCAGTCAACAGTCCTACGAGCAGTACTTC
cdr3_aa: CASSQQSYEQYF
clone_size: .
j_call: TRBJ2-7
d_call: .
v_call: TRBV5-6

cdr3_nt: TGTGCCAGTACGCGACAGGGGGCACTTGTCCAAGAGACCCAGTACTTC
cdr3_aa: CASTRQGALVQETQYF
clone_size: few
j_call: TRBJ2-5
d_call: TRBD1
v_call: TRBV2

cdr3_nt: TGTGCCAGCAGCTTTAACAGGGGACGCGGGTACGAGCAGTACTTC
cdr3_aa: CASSFNRGRGYEQYF
clone_size: .
j_call: TRBJ2-7
d_call: TRBD1
v_call: TRBV5-6

cdr3_nt: TGTGCCAGCCTCTCCTCGGGGGTGGAAAACTCGGGGGAGCAGTACTTC
cdr3_aa: CASLSSGVENSGEQYF
clone_size: few
j_call: TRBJ2-7
d_call: .
v_call: TRBV28

cdr3_nt: TGTGCCAGCAGCTCCGACAGCTCTGGGGCCAACGTCCTGACTTTC
cdr3_aa: CASSSDSSGANVLTF
clone_size: few
j_call: TRBJ2-6
d_call: .
v_call: TRBV6-5

cdr3_nt: TGTGCCAGCAGGGCCGGGACACTCTTACAAGAGACCCAGTACTTC
cdr3_aa: CASRAGTLLQETQYF
clone_size: many
j_call: TRBJ2-5
d_call: .
v_call: TRBV6-5

cdr3_nt: TGTGCCAGCTCAGTGCAGAATGAAGCTTTCTTT
cdr3_aa: CASSVQNEAFF
clone_size: few
j_call: TRBJ1-1
d_call: .
v_call: TRBV18

cdr3_nt: TGTGCCAGCAGCCCCGGACTAGATGGCGCAGATACGCAGTATTTT
cdr3_aa: CASSPGLDGADTQYF
clone_size: few
j_call: TRBJ2-3
d_call: TRBD2
v_call: TRBV11-3

cdr3_nt: TGTGCCAGCAGCTTTCGACAGGTGGACCGGGTAGCTTTCTTT
cdr3_aa: CASSFRQVDRVAFF
clone_size: few
j_call: TRBJ1-1
d_call: .
v_call: TRBV11-2

cdr3_nt: TGTGCCAGCAGCCGAGCGCGTGAGCAGTTCTTC
cdr3_aa: CASSRAREQFF
clone_size: many
j_call: TRBJ2-1
d_call: .
v_call: TRBV5-6

cdr3_nt: TGCGCCAGCAGCCAAGGGACTCCCAGGGAGACCCAGTACTTC
cdr3_aa: CASSQGTPRETQYF
clone_size: few
j_call: TRBJ2-5
d_call: .
v_call: TRBV4-1

cdr3_nt: TGTGCCAGCAGTCGAGGACAGGTTAATTCACCCCTCCACTTT
cdr3_aa: CASSRGQVNSPLHF
clone_size: .
j_call: TRBJ1-6
d_call: TRBD1
v_call: TRBV6-6

cdr3_nt: TGTGCCAGAGGGGGTCCCCTGAGCTCCTACGAGCAGTACTTC
cdr3_aa: CARGGPLSSYEQYF
clone_size: .
j_call: TRBJ2-7
d_call: .
v_call: TRBV9

cdr3_nt: TGTGCCAGCAGGGGGGGAGGGAGCAATCAGCCCCAGCATTTT
cdr3_aa: CASRGGGSNQPQHF
clone_size: .
j_call: TRBJ1-5
d_call: .
v_call: TRBV7-2

cdr3_nt: TGTGCCAGCATCGCGGGGGGGCCAAGAAATGAGCAGTTCTTC
cdr3_aa: CASIAGGPRNEQFF
clone_size: .
j_call: TRBJ2-1
d_call: TRBD2
v_call: TRBV6-6

cdr3_nt: TGTGCCAGCAGACTCCGGACGGGGAACTATGGCTACACCTTC
cdr3_aa: CASRLRTGNYGYTF
clone_size: .
j_call: TRBJ1-2
d_call: .
v_call: TRBV6-1

cdr3_nt: TGTGCCAGCAGCTTAGGTTGGGGGGCTGAAGCTTTCTTT
cdr3_aa: CASSLGWGAEAFF
clone_size: .
j_call: TRBJ1-1
d_call: .
v_call: TRBV11-2

cdr3_nt: TGTGCCAGCAGTTGGTCTAGCGGGGTGGGAGAGACCCAGTACTTC
cdr3_aa: CASSWSSGVGETQYF
clone_size: .
j_call: TRBJ2-5
d_call: TRBD2
v_call: TRBV6-5

cdr3_nt: TGTGCCAGCAGCTCGACGGGGGGAGAGACAGATACGCAGTATTTT
cdr3_aa: CASSSTGGETDTQYF
clone_size: .
j_call: TRBJ2-3
d_call: TRBD2
v_call: TRBV11-3

cdr3_nt: TGTGCCAGCTCACCCACAGGAAGCAATGAAAAACTGTTTTTT
cdr3_aa: CASSPTGSNEKLFF
clone_size: .
j_call: TRBJ1-4
d_call: .
v_call: TRBV18

cdr3_nt: TGTGCCAGCAGTCTCCGTAGCTACGGGGGTGAGCAGTTCTTC
cdr3_aa: CASSLRSYGGEQFF
clone_size: .
j_call: TRBJ2-1
d_call: .
v_call: TRBV27

cdr3_nt: TGCAGTGCCGACGGGGGCTATGGCTACACCTTC
cdr3_aa: CSADGGYGYTF
clone_size: few
j_call: TRBJ1-2
d_call: .
v_call: TRBV20-1

cdr3_nt: TGCAGCTCCGACAGGAGACCGGGTGGCTACACCTTC
cdr3_aa: CSSDRRPGGYTF
clone_size: many
j_call: TRBJ1-2
d_call: .
v_call: TRBV29-1

cdr3_nt: TGCGCCAGCAGTCCTCCAGACTGGTCTAACTATGGCTACACCTTC
cdr3_aa: CASSPPDWSNYGYTF
clone_size: few
j_call: TRBJ1-2
d_call: .
v_call: TRBV23-1

cdr3_nt: TGTGCCAGCAGCCCGCAGGGCAGCGCTAGCACAGATACGCAGTATTTT
cdr3_aa: CASSPQGSASTDTQYF
clone_size: .
j_call: TRBJ2-3
d_call: .
v_call: TRBV7-2

cdr3_nt: TGTGCCAGCAGCGCCTCCGGGACTGCAGCCTCCTACGAGCAGTACTTC
cdr3_aa: CASSASGTAASYEQYF
clone_size: few
j_call: TRBJ2-7
d_call: .
v_call: TRBV9

cdr3_nt: TGTGCCAGTATAGCGGGAGGTGTCAAAAACATTCAGTACTTC
cdr3_aa: CASIAGGVKNIQYF
clone_size: .
j_call: TRBJ2-4
d_call: TRBD2
v_call: TRBV19

cdr3_nt: TGTGCCAGCAGTGAAGGGACAAAGAACACTGAAGCTTTCTTT
cdr3_aa: CASSEGTKNTEAFF
clone_size: few
j_call: TRBJ1-1
d_call: .
v_call: TRBV2

cdr3_nt: TGTGCCAGCAGCTTAAGCGCTAGCGGAGAGACCCAGTACTTC
cdr3_aa: CASSLSASGETQYF
clone_size: .
j_call: TRBJ2-5
d_call: TRBD2
v_call: TRBV7-2

cdr3_nt: TGCGCCAGCCTACCTGACTTTGGGAGGCGTCAAAATCAGTACTTC
cdr3_aa: CASLPDFGRRQNQYF
clone_size: .
j_call: TRBJ2-4
d_call: .
v_call: TRBV23-1

cdr3_nt: TGTGCCTCCGGGGGGACGCAAGAGACCCAGTACTTC
cdr3_aa: CASGGTQETQYF
clone_size: many
j_call: TRBJ2-5
d_call: TRBD2
v_call: TRBV10-3

cdr3_nt: TGTGCCAGCAGATACACAGATACGCAGTATTTT
cdr3_aa: CASRYTDTQYF
clone_size: few
j_call: TRBJ2-3
d_call: .
v_call: TRBV25-1

cdr3_nt: TGCGCCAGCAGCCAAGACAGGGGTTCTTCACCCCTCCACTTT
cdr3_aa: CASSQDRGSSPLHF
clone_size: .
j_call: TRBJ1-6
d_call: .
v_call: TRBV4-3